The 27 T cell receptor beta chains in this list originate from one sample, sequenced in a study of Graves' ophthalmopathy and Graves' hyperthyroidism (dated by TCRdb to the late 2010s). TCRdb names Illumina HiSeq 2000 as the instrument used. For repertoire sequencing, the TCR beta CDR3 regions were amplified from RNA transcripts. HTBI primers and the Qiagen OneStep RT-PCR kit were used in a first-round RT-PCR, which was followed by a second-round multiplex PCR, size selection and purification. TCRdb handled the public reads itself, with Q25 trimming in fastp and clone calling in MiXCR, and kept productive beta chains. Entries are consolidated by CDR3 protein sequence, retaining the most common genes and DNA. The table for this sample lists over a million distinct CDR3 sequences; about two fifths of them were counted only once. The ten largest clones represent 11% of the sample. The material sequenced was peripheral blood or thyroid tissue (not recorded which). These receptor sequences come from an adult man with Graves' hyperthyroidism.

This chain uses TRBV7-9 with TRBJ1-1; tentatively, D is TRBD1 (5 bases). This CDR3 spans 15 amino acids. Trimming pared 8 bases from V and 4 bases from J, leaving 20 bases between. Germline loops: CDR1 SEHNR, CDR2 FQNEAQ (reference sequence). CDR3 sequence reads: CASLRQIGGSTEAFF. CDR3 nucleotides: TGTGCCAGCTTAAGACAGATAGGTGGATCCACTGAAGCTTTCTTT.

This clonotype is a singleton in its sample. A much larger clone differs by one base, so this may be a read error. The chain uses TRBV6-5 and TRBJ2-5, with TRBD1 matching 8 bases. The CDR3 is 10 amino acids. In germline, CDR1 is MNHEY, CDR2 SVGAGI. CDR3 in amino acids: CASGDRRGRF. The CDR3 DNA follows: TGTGCCAGCGGGGACAGGCGGGGTCGGTTC.

In its sample, this clonotype was seen many times. This chain links TRBV6-6 with TRBJ1-5; tentative D call: TRBD1 (6 bases). V lost 4 bases, J lost 5 bases, and 12 bases lay in between. The CDR3 has 14 amino acids. Germline CDR1 is MNHNY and CDR2 is SVGAGI (reference sequence). The CDR3 DNA follows: TGTGCCAGCAGTTCCCAGGGGCGCGATCAGCCCCAGCATTTT. As protein: CASSSQGRDQPQHF.

V usage is TRBV7-2 and J usage is TRBJ2-6; TRBD1 aligns across 7 bases. The germline gives CDR1 SGHTA, CDR2 FQGNSA. The V gene end was trimmed by 6 bases and the J gene end by 0 bases; junction bases not matched to a gene: 8. This CDR3 has 17 amino acids. The CDR3 DNA reads as TGTGCCAGCAGACCCGGGACAGCGAGCTCTGGGGCCAACGTCCTGACTTTC. Protein: CASRPGTASSGANVLTF.

This rearrangement joins TRBV7-3 to TRBJ2-2; D is perhaps TRBD2 (5 bases). V lost 5 bases and J lost 6, with 10 bases in between. Germline V gene lookup returns CDR1 SGHTA and CDR2 FQGTGA. CDR3 length equals 13 residues. CDR3 nucleotides: TGTGCCAGCAGCCCGAATAGCGCCGGGGAGCTGTTTTTT. Amino acid sequence: CASSPNSAGELFF.

This clonotype has more than one count but fewer than ten. The J gene is TRBJ2-7, the V gene TRBV12-3 or TRBV12-4, with a possible D match to TRBD2 (5 bases). Trimming removed 6 bases from V and 0 bases from J, with 18 bases in between. The CDR3 extends over 16 amino acids. The CDR3 loop reads CASRAGAGRGSYEQYF. The CDR3 DNA reads as TGTGCCAGCAGGGCCGGTGCCGGACGGGGCTCCTACGAGCAGTACTTC.

This clonotype has only a few counts. The DNA is omitted, as the CDR3 cannot be located on it reliably, and the CDR3 follows TCRdb's listing. V usage is TRBV7-2 and J usage is TRBJ1-2; the D segment call TRBD1 is taken from the table without a DNA check. CDR1 is SGHTA, CDR2 FQGNSA, per germline. From its first to its last residue, the CDR3 has 19 amino acids. CDR3: CASSFYICSAGRGADGYTF.

Points on this clonotype: The germline gene is not matched at one end of the junction; a read error may be the cause. V and J are TRBV7-3 and TRBJ2-7; no firm D call. CDR1 SGHTA and CDR2 FQGTGA come from the germline V gene. The CDR3 length is 16 residues. The CDR3: CASSLRLRQSSYEQYF. DNA of the CDR3: TGTGCCAGCAGTTTAAGGCTCAGGCAAAGCTCCTACGAGCAGTACTTC.

The chain couples TRBV12-3 or TRBV12-4 to TRBJ2-7, with 9 bases that match TRBD1. The CDR3 sequence is 15 residues long. V shed 3 bases, J shed 3 bases, and the junction held 6 bases outside the gene matches. The chain's CDR3 is CASSFNPGQGYEQYF. DNA for the CDR3: TGTGCCAGCAGTTTTAACCCGGGACAGGGCTACGAGCAGTACTTC.

This sequence joins TRBV18 and TRBJ1-1, with D hard to call. CDR3 length: 15 residues. The V end lost 1 base, the J end lost 0 bases, and 9 bases lay between the germline ends. Germline V gives CDR1 KGHSH, CDR2 LQKENI. In DNA form, the CDR3 reads TGTGCCAGCTCACCACGTACAGTTATGAACACTGAAGCTTTCTTT. This translates into CASSPRTVMNTEAFF.

Comments on this clonotype: One end of the junction does not line up with germline, which may come from a read error. This chain joins TRBV10-3 and TRBJ1-2; no definite D call. CDR1 ENHRY and CDR2 SYGVKD come from the germline V gene. CDR3 length: 12 amino acids. This CDR3 is CASSHGRYGYTF. CDR3 in DNA: TGTGCCAGCAGTCACGGACGTTATGGCTACACCTTC.

About this clonotype itself: A read error is possible here, since a much larger clone lies one base away. The genes are TRBV7-9 and TRBJ2-7; 10 bases agree with TRBD2. The CDR3 is 19 residues long. V shed 4 bases and J 0 bases; nucleotides not matched to a gene: 15. Germline loops: CDR1 SEHNR, CDR2 FQNEAQ (reference sequence). The CDR3 here is CASSSRSSLAGTLSYEQYF. CDR3 nucleotide sequence: TGTGCCAGCAGCTCGCGTAGCTCACTAGCGGGAACCCTCTCCTACGAGCAGTACTTC.

DNA of the CDR3: TGTGCCATCAGTGGTACAGGGGGCTCCAATTCACCCCTCCACTTT. This translates into CAISGTGGSNSPLHF. The chain links TRBV10-3 to TRBJ1-6; the match to TRBD1 covers 9 bases. V was pared by 4 bases and J by 7 bases, with 5 bases of the junction left unmatched. This CDR3 is built from 15 residues. Germline V gene sequence: CDR1 ENHRY, CDR2 SYGVKD.

The rearrangement joins TRBV4-3 to TRBJ2-5, with TRBD2 identical over 10 bases. Germline values: CDR1 LGHNA, CDR2 YSLEER. With 0 bases clipped from V and 4 bases from J, the junction kept 8 bases outside the gene matches. The CDR3 length is 17 residues. DNA for the CDR3: TGCGCCAGCAGCCAAGATCTCCAGCGGGGGGGCAGAGAGACCCAGTACTTC. Translated, it gives CASSQDLQRGGRETQYF.

This clonotype was counted ten times or more. V is TRBV12-3 or TRBV12-4 and J is TRBJ1-2; TRBD1 is a possible D gene (5 bases). The CDR3 is made up of 13 amino acids. V was clipped by 6 bases and J by 2 bases, with 10 bases between them. The CDR3, as DNA: TGTGCCAGCAGCGATGACAGAAACTATGGCTACACCTTC. Its translation: CASSDDRNYGYTF.

This chain connects TRBV5-1 to TRBJ2-6; D might be TRBD1 (6 bases). CDR1 SGHRS and CDR2 YFSETQ come from the germline V gene. This CDR3 contains 18 residues. Trimming left V 0 bases short and J 1 base short, with 14 bases between. The CDR3 loop reads CASSLVMTGGSGANVLTF. As DNA, the CDR3 is TGCGCCAGCAGCTTGGTAATGACAGGAGGATCTGGGGCCAACGTCCTGACTTTC.

V gene TRBV25-1 combines with J gene TRBJ1-5; D remains unclear. The V and J ends lost 5 bases and 0 bases respectively, with 20 bases between them. The CDR3 has 18 residues. Germline V gene sequence: CDR1 MGHDK, CDR2 SYGVNS. CDR3 in DNA: TGTGCCAGCAGTTACTCTGTAAGGATTGGCCATAGCAATCAGCCCCAGCATTTT. Translated: CASSYSVRIGHSNQPQHF. Variable domain in full (rest from reference TRBV25-1 and TRBJ1-5): EADIYQTPRYLVIGTGKKITLECSQTMGHDKMYWYQQDPGMELHLIHYSYGVNSTEKGDLSSESTVSRIRTEHFPLTLESARPSHTSQYLCASSYSVRIGHSNQPQHFGDGTRLSIL.

There are a few counts of this clonotype. This may stem from a read error, because a much larger clone lies one nucleotide away. The V and J genes are TRBV7-6 and TRBJ1-5; tentative D call: TRBD1 (5 bases). The CDR3 covers 15 residues. The germline V and J ends were trimmed by 3 bases and 7 bases, with 16 bases remaining between them. The germline V gene encodes CDR1 SGHVS and CDR2 FNYEAQ. In DNA, the CDR3 is TGTGCCAGCAGCTTGGGGGACTCCCAGCTCCAGCCCCAGCATTTT. This codes for CASSLGDSQLQPQHF.

This clonotype was counted a single time. The rearrangement links TRBV19 to TRBJ1-1, with TRBD1 identical over 7 bases. The CDR3 covers 14 residues. The germline V gene encodes CDR1 LNHDA and CDR2 SQIVND (reference sequence). Unmatched junction bases numbered 7, after V lost 7 bases and J lost 2 bases. The CDR3 DNA sequence: TGTGCCAGTACCCTAGGGGGCATAAACACTGAAGCTTTCTTT. Translated, it gives CASTLGGINTEAFF.

Only a few counts were recorded for this clonotype. The chain combines TRBV2 with TRBJ2-7; 11 bases are shared with TRBD1. This CDR3 spans 15 amino acids. The V gene end was trimmed by 5 bases and the J gene end by 4 bases; junction bases not matched to a gene: 7. Germline values: CDR1 SNHLY, CDR2 FYNNEI. CDR3 coding DNA: TGTGCCAGCAGTCCGGACAGGGGGCTAGTTTACGAGCAGTACTTC. It is translated as CASSPDRGLVYEQYF.

The J gene is TRBJ1-4, the V gene TRBV7-9, with no clear D. This CDR3 contains 14 residues. Trimming pared 6 bases from V and 2 bases from J, leaving 10 bases between. Germline V lookup: CDR1 SEHNR, CDR2 FQNEAQ (reference sequence). The CDR3 protein is CASRSTDTNEKLFF. CDR3 nucleotide sequence: TGTGCCAGCAGGTCAACAGATACTAATGAAAAACTGTTTTTT.

The J gene is TRBJ1-4, the V gene TRBV9, with D tentatively TRBD1 (6 bases). The CDR3 has 17 amino acids. Germline CDR1 SGDLS, CDR2 YYNGEE. Trimming took off 4 bases at V and 0 bases at J, with 16 bases between the two ends. The CDR3 loop is CASSPWVGGSTNEKLFF. DNA of the CDR3: TGTGCCAGCAGCCCTTGGGTGGGGGGCTCAACTAATGAAAAACTGTTTTTT. Together with reference TRBV9 and TRBJ1-4, the CDR3 gives the full variable domain: DSGVTQTPKHLITATGQRVTLRCSPRSGDLSVYWYQQSLDQGLQFLIQYYNGEERAKGNILERFSAQQFPDLHSELNLSSLELGDSALYFCASSPWVGGSTNEKLFFGSGTQLSVL.

The J gene is TRBJ2-7, the V gene TRBV29-1, with 7 nucleotides matching TRBD2. Looked up from germline, CDR1 is SQVTM and CDR2 is ANQGSEA. The CDR3 runs to 13 residues. J lost 5 bases, V lost 3 bases, and 7 bases had no gene match. CDR3 amino acids: CSVEGGRDHEQYF. As DNA, the CDR3 is TGCAGCGTTGAGGGAGGGAGGGACCACGAGCAGTACTTC.

This clonotype was seen ten or more times. The gene calls are TRBV6-5 and TRBJ1-1; D is perhaps TRBD1 (5 bases). CDR1 is MNHEY, CDR2 SVGAGI, per germline. This CDR3 spans 13 amino acids. Deletions cut 2 bases from V and 7 bases from J, with 11 bases between. As DNA, the CDR3 is TGTGCCAGCAGTTACGGGGGTATGGGTGAAGCTTTCTTT. It codes for CASSYGGMGEAFF.

This chain connects TRBV7-8 to TRBJ2-3; TRBD2 matches 7 bases. Germline CDR1 reads SGHVS; CDR2 reads FQNEAQ. The junction had 2 bases not matched to a gene; V was cut back by 5 bases and J by 6 bases. This CDR3 has 12 residues. CDR3 region: CASSGRADTQYF. DNA for the CDR3: TGTGCCAGCAGCGGGAGGGCTGATACGCAGTATTTT.

This clonotype has ten or more counts. This chain joins TRBV2 and TRBJ2-7, with TRBD1 as a possible D gene (5 bases). The CDR3 consists of 14 residues. Germline V lookup: CDR1 SNHLY, CDR2 FYNNEI. Trimming stripped 6 bases from V and 5 bases from J, with 17 bases between. DNA of the CDR3: TGTGCCAGCAGGGTTGAAGGGGAATGGGACGAGCAGTACTTC. It specifies CASRVEGEWDEQYF.

This clonotype was counted only a few times. The chain couples TRBV4-2 to TRBJ2-2, with D possibly matching TRBD2 (6 bases). The CDR3 sequence is 19 residues long. The germline V gene encodes CDR1 LGHNA and CDR2 YNFKEQ. V was shortened by 2 bases and J by 1 base, with 20 bases between the two germline ends. The CDR3 region is CASSQPQTTGLGNTGELFF. As DNA, the CDR3 is TGTGCCAGCAGCCAACCTCAGACGACGGGACTTGGGAACACCGGGGAGCTGTTTTTT.